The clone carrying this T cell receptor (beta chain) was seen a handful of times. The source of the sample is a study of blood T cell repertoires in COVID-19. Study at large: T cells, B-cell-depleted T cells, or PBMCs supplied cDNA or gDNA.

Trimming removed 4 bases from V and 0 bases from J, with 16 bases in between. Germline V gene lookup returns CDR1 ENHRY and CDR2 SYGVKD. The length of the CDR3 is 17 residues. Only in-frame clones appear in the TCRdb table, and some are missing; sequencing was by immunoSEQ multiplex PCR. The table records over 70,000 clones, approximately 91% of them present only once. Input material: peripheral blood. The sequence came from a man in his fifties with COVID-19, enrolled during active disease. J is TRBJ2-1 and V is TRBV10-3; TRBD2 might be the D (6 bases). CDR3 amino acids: CAISGFSPGSSYNEQFF. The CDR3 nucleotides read TGTGCCATCAGTGGTTTTTCCCCCGGGAGCTCCTACAATGAGCAGTTCTTC.